This TCR beta chain came from a study of cytomegalovirus exposure and HLA in healthy donors (dated by TCRdb to about 2017). At the level of the whole study: According to an earlier analysis of several hundred of the donors, 150 million to 200 million T cells yielded roughly 110 million unique TCR beta sequences and about 300 Gb of sequence data. In the later analysis, no new phenotypic data were used to find candidate immune exposures; instead, reliance was placed on TCR beta sequences and their occurrence across donors. To study patterns of TCR occurrence, a later analysis re-analyzed previously published TCR beta repertoires from 700 or so donors and added high-resolution HLA genotyping. To predict cytomegalovirus infection status, the study combined high-throughput TCR immunosequencing, statistical association of individual TCRs with disease status, and machine learning. Typing coverage varied by locus: roughly 629-640 donors for A, B, C, DRB1 and DQB1; 500 to 550 for DQA1; approximately 610 for DPA1; approximately 450 for DPB1. Along with the approximately 650-subject first cohort, a separate validation cohort of over 90 different subjects was used. Among 300 to 450 genotyped donors of the cohort, an average of about 240,000 unique TCR beta nucleotide sequences were sequenced per donor, roughly a sixth of them non-productive. Donor age, sex, ethnicity and CMV serostatus were compiled alongside the repertoire data. In an earlier analysis of roughly 540 of the donors, high-throughput TCR beta sequencing was used to judge whether each TCR beta V gene segment behaved as functional or pseudogenic. The study profiled the T cell repertoires of around 700 subjects by immunosequencing and related them to cytomegalovirus serostatus. About five DR-DQ haplotypes were treated as single units for association and clustering because of strong linkage in the cohort. Both class I and class II loci were covered by HLA typing, at four-digit resolution. All discovery cohort repertoires had been generated on a single sequencing platform. An early release that covered fewer than 800 HLA-typed donors contained approximately 300 gigabases of sequencing data and tens of millions of unique TCR sequences. In a later genetic analysis, genome-wide SNP genotypes for about 55% of the 666 donors were used, and that subset was treated as a discovery cohort. Of the roughly 390 genotyped donors, roughly 85% fell in the genetic ancestry cluster associated with self-reported Caucasian donors. The aim of the study was to test whether cataloging public T cell receptors could identify signatures of past pathogen exposure.

With regard to this clone: It lacks a known antigen. No base qualities exist here, and no much larger clone lies one base off it.

The germline V gene (reference sequence) sets CDR1 to GTSNPN and CDR2 to SVGIG. V is clipped by 3 bases and J by 4 bases, and the sequence between their germline boundaries is 16 bases long. The CDR3 measures 15 amino acids from cysteine to phenylalanine. Only the CDR3 DNA is retained, 45 bases long and in frame from the first base. Library prep was done by the immunoSEQ multiplex PCR assay. For the multiplex PCR, a mixture combining 60 forward primers for TCR Vbeta segments and 13 reverse primers for TCR Jbeta segments was used. The CDR3 region of rearranged TCR beta genes was amplified from genomic DNA by a multiplex PCR assay. On the Illumina HiSeq System, the amplified TCR beta libraries were sequenced as 87-base-pair reads. Per the original workflow: A later analysis tallied some 79 million unique TCR beta chains across the 550 to 850 repertoires, and approximately 12 million of those chains were shared by two or more donors. A nearest-neighbor algorithm error-corrected the raw reads and collapsed the reads into unique sequences, merging closely related sequences to remove PCR and sequencing errors. V, D and J gene segments were assigned by aligning CDR3 sequences to IMGT reference sequences. Each retained sequence needed at least a six-nucleotide match to both a V gene segment and a J gene segment. Rearrangements were classified as productive when the CDR3 lacked stop codons and remained in frame with V and J, and all other rearrangements were classified as non-productive. Following IMGT convention, CDR3 was defined as the stretch from the second conserved V-encoded cysteine to the conserved J-encoded phenylalanine. The earlier analysis of 550 to 650 of the donors excluded any sequence lacking an unambiguous match to a single V gene segment. An earlier analysis of 587 of the donors called V segments functional above 56.7% productive rearrangements and segregating when the between-donor standard deviation exceeded 5%. A statistical classification framework was built for diagnosing cytomegalovirus status from the catalog of TCR beta chain sequences. In a later analysis, TCR nucleotide sequences were compared against IMGT/GENE-DB human TR gene sequences so that V and J genes could be assigned. Using the TCRdist pipeline, a later analysis assigned CDR3 sequences along with most-parsimonious VDJ recombination scenarios. In a later analysis, each TCR beta chain was defined by its CDR3 amino acid sequence together with its V-gene family, and reads lacking a unique V-gene family were excluded. A later analysis removed 500 to 650 highly shared, low-generation-probability nucleotide sequences to deal with suspected cross-contamination and a sequencing artifact. In a later analysis, a clonal expansion index for each public chain was calculated from normalized within-repertoire ranks of inferred template counts. Generation probabilities in a later analysis came from a VDJ recombination model fitted to out-of-frame rearrangements, and those results were checked against IGoR. In a later analysis, TCR-TCR, TCR-HLA and TCR-CMV co-occurrence was scored with hypergeometric tests, and a repertoire-size bias correction was applied to TCR pairs. False discovery rates were estimated in a later analysis by permuting HLA or CMV assignments 20 times. In a later analysis, co-occurring TCRs were grouped with DBSCAN, and TCRdist sequence similarity was added when clustering was performed within HLA-allele-positive subsets. For co-occurrence clustering, repertoires with fewer than 30,000 or more than 120,000 public chains were excluded, along with four or five repertoires with anomalous nucleotide sharing. The immuneACCESS repertoire file appears here via TCRdb, limited to in-frame rearrangements. These files lack a portion of the clones; in checked studies, under half of the deficit traces to unresolved V genes, and the cause of the others is not known. The DNA was the basis for D and trimming; V, J and clone size are from that table. The sample table records about 130,000 clones; 65% to 90% of these occur just once. The top ten constitute 2% to 3% of the sample.

The cohort consisted of 650 to 700 healthy bone marrow donors. All cohort members were sampled while nominally healthy, although unrecorded immune exposures were likely present. The donor was CMV seronegative and belonged to the group of over 300 seronegative cohort members. Each donor provided a peripheral blood sample, and peripheral blood mononuclear cells were used for TCR beta sequencing. The Qiagen DNeasy Blood Extraction Kit was used to extract genomic DNA from the blood cell samples. What the study reported, not specific to this receptor: In vitro tests confirmed that a few of the cytomegalovirus-associated TCR beta chains recognize cytomegalovirus antigens. Some IMGT-functional V segments, including TRBV6-2 and TRBV6-3, could not be told apart with the 87-base-pair reads, so those segments were excluded. Sequencing depth was assumed to be roughly uniform across donors in the presence/absence analyses, though that assumption may not hold. In an earlier analysis of 587 of the donors, most TCR beta V segments appeared in productive rearrangements about 87% or about 30% of the time, broadly matching IMGT annotations. An association between a missense DCLRE1C variant and V-gene and J-gene trimming of TCR beta chains was found in a later genetic analysis and replicated in an independent cohort. The authors suggested that the approach could potentially be extended to other disease states and immunological phenotypes. A cluster of highly shared sequence variants was judged likely to represent a technical artifact of the sequencing pipeline. Immune exposure information for the cohort was limited to CMV serostatus. Only TCR beta chains were sequenced in this cohort, and the absence of alpha or paired-chain data limited detectable features. Because counts were too low, seventeen rarely observed V segments, including chromosome 9 orphons, were left out of the earlier analysis of a few hundred of the donors. Most CMV-associated TCR beta chains appeared to be HLA-restricted in a later analysis, and the HLA associations seemed to be driven largely by CMV exposure. According to a later genetic analysis, donors in an Asian-associated ancestry cluster had fewer N-insertions in productive TCRs than the approximately 710-donor mean. Because some donors lacked HLA typing at each locus, the association tests relied only on the typed subset. When HLA alleles, especially DR and DQ, strongly co-occurred, attributing TCR associations to individual alleles was difficult. Cytomegalovirus status was reported to be diagnosed by the classifier with high specificity and sensitivity in both the original and validation cohorts. In a later analysis, HLA-associated TCR beta chains showed more clonal expansion and lower generation probabilities than non-associated chains that were equally common. In the study, around 160 TCR beta chains were listed as associated with cytomegalovirus. In a later analysis, several top co-occurrence clusters were reported to appear linked to parvovirus B19, influenza, CMV and Epstein-Barr virus. A later analysis found that TCR association rates varied across HLA loci, with DRB1 alleles showing the most associated TCRs and HLA-C alleles the fewest. In a later analysis, some 18,000 TCR beta sequences were associated with specific HLA alleles at a false discovery rate of 0.05. A further reported finding was that TCR beta sequences accurately predicted the HLA-A and HLA-B alleles for most subjects in the first cohort. Linkage disequilibrium might explain the correlated functional status among segregating V segments, but an unknown experimental factor could not be ruled out. While some public TCRs were present in many individuals, most TCR sequences turned up only very rarely across donors.

Sequencing used PBMCs. The sequence derives from a man in his fifties in good health and CMV-seronegative. The chain couples TRBV30 to TRBJ2-1, with TRBD1 perhaps the D gene, on 7 matching bases. The sequence in DNA is TGTGCCTGGAGAGGAGGTGCGGGACAGTACAATGAGCAGTTCTTC. This is translated as CAWRGGAGQYNEQFF.